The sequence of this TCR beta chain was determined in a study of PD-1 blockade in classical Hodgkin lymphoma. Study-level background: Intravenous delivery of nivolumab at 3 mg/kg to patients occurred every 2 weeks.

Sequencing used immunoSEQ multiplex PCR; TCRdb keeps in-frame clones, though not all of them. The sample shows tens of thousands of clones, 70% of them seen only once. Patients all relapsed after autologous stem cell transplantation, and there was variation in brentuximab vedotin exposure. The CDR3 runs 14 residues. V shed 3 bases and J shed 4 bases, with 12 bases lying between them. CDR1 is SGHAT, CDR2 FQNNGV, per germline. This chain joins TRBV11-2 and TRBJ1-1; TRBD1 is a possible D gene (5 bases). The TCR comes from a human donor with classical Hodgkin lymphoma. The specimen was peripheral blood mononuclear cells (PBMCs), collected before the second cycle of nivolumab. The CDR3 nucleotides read TGTGCCAGCAGCTTCGAGGGGTGGTTCACTGAAGCTTTCTTT. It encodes CASSFEGWFTEAFF.